This TCR beta chain was obtained from a study of blood T cell repertoires in COVID-19. Deletions cut 0 bases from V and 9 bases from J, with 6 bases between. CDR3 size: 12 residues. The germline V gene encodes CDR1 MNHEY and CDR2 SVGEGT. The assay was immunoSEQ multiplex PCR, and TCRdb's table has in-frame clones only and misses some. This sample yields approximately 54,000 clones, of which roughly 82% are seen a single time; less than 8% belongs to the top ten. This rearrangement joins TRBV6-2 or TRBV6-3 to TRBJ1-5, with no clear D. This clonotype was obtained from a human donor in a cohort sampled during active COVID-19. The sequenced sample consisted of peripheral blood. The CDR3 nucleotides are TGTGCCAGCAGTTACTCGAGGAGGCCCCAGCATTTT. It encodes CASSYSRRPQHF.